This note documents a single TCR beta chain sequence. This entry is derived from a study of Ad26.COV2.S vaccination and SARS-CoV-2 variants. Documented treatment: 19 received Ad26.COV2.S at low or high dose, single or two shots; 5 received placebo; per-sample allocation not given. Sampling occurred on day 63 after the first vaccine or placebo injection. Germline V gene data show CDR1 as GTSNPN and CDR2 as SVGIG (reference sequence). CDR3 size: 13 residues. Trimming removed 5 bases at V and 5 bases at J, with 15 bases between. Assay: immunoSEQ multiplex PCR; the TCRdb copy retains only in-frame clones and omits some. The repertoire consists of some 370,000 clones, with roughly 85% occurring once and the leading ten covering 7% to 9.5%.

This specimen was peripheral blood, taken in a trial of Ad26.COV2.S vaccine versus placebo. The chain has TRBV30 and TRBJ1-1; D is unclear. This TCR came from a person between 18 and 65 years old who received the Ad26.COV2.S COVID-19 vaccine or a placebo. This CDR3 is CAWVPLTGTEAFF. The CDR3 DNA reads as TGTGCCTGGGTTCCACTTACGGGGACTGAAGCTTTCTTT.